This T cell receptor (beta chain) stems from a study of control samples from healthy donors and cancer patients. The method was immunoSEQ multiplex PCR; TCRdb's version includes in-frame clones alone and lacks a portion of them. The table shows 180,000 or so clones, with just over 90% occurring only once. Germline CDR1 is SGHNT and CDR2 is YYREEE (reference sequence). The CDR3 length is 17 residues. The ends were cut back, 1 base at V and 1 base at J, with 16 bases in the middle. Sample: blood. This TCR was sampled from a woman aged 60-75 years in good health. This chain joins TRBV5-4 and TRBJ2-3; D tentatively fits TRBD1 or TRBD2 (5 bases each). CDR3 sequence (DNA): TGTGCCAGCAGCTTGCCCGGGACCCCCCGCGGCACAGATACGCAGTATTTT. It yields the protein CASSLPGTPRGTDTQYF.